One and the same sample provided the 23 T cell receptor beta chains below, sequenced in a study of identifying expanded T cells in peripheral blood. Libraries were prepared by immunoSEQ multiplex PCR; TCRdb keeps only in-frame clonotypes and omits some of them. The sample yields more than 85,000 clones, about nine tenths seen once. Sequencing was done on a sample of blood. These receptors came from a person aged 18 to 70 in good health.

This clone was recorded once. The CDR3 sequence is CASSMSRVESGANVLTF. CDR3 DNA: TGTGCCAGTAGTATGTCCAGGGTAGAGTCTGGGGCCAACGTCCTGACTTTC. This chain joins TRBV19 and TRBJ2-6, with D possibly being TRBD1 (5 bases). The V and J ends lost 3 bases and 1 base respectively, with 13 bases between them. This CDR3 region has 17 residues. Germline V gene lookup returns CDR1 LNHDA and CDR2 SQIVND (reference sequence).

The chain links TRBV25-1 to TRBJ1-4; tentatively, D is TRBD1 (5 bases). Per the germline V gene, CDR1 is MGHDK and CDR2 is SYGVNS. V lost 4 bases and J 7 bases, leaving 10 bases between the germline ends. CDR3 length: 13 amino acids. The CDR3 spells CASSAGRGEKLFF. CDR3 nucleotide sequence: TGTGCCAGCAGTGCGGGGAGGGGTGAAAAACTGTTTTTT.

The chain has TRBV4-3 and TRBJ2-1; TRBD2 agrees at 8 bases. Germline V CDR1 and CDR2: LGHNA, YSLEER. The CDR3 runs 15 residues. The trim removed 5 bases at V and 5 bases at J, leaving 8 bases unmatched. The CDR3 loop is CASSASGGWHNEQFF. DNA of the CDR3: TGCGCCAGCAGCGCGTCGGGAGGGTGGCACAATGAGCAGTTCTTC.

This chain links TRBV7-2 with TRBJ2-7, with D possibly TRBD2 on 6 matching bases. Germline V CDR1 and CDR2: SGHTA, FQGNSA. Trimming took off 0 bases at V and 2 bases at J, with 8 bases between the two ends. The CDR3 length is 14 residues. The CDR3 spells CASSLARGAYEQYF. CDR3 DNA: TGTGCCAGCAGCTTAGCACGCGGGGCCTACGAGCAGTACTTC.

J is TRBJ2-7 and V is TRBV28, with D perhaps TRBD1 or TRBD2 (6 bases each). Trimming left V 3 bases short and J 7 bases short, with 19 bases between. This CDR3 has 15 residues. Germline V gives CDR1 MDHEN, CDR2 SYDVKM. The CDR3 loop is CASSFPRGGPGEQYF. The CDR3 region has the DNA TGTGCCAGCAGTTTCCCCCGTGGGGGGCCTGGGGAGCAGTACTTC. Looking up the rest from reference TRBV28 and TRBJ2-7 gives the full variable domain: DVKVTQSSRYLVKRTGEKVFLECVQDMDHENMFWYRQDPGLGLRLIYFSYDVKMKEKGDIPEGYSVSREKKERFSLILESASTNQTSMYLCASSFPRGGPGEQYFGPGTRLTVT.

CDR3 bases: TGCGCCAGCAGTCGGGACCAAGGGGTCACTGAAGCTTTCTTT. Translating it yields CASSRDQGVTEAFF. This chain links TRBV10-2 with TRBJ1-1, with a possible D match to TRBD1 (5 bases). V dropped 5 bases and J dropped 4 bases, with 14 bases sitting between them. Germline V gene sequence: CDR1 WSHSY, CDR2 SAAADI. The CDR3 spans 14 residues.

CDR3 sequence (DNA): TGCAGCGTTGAGGACCGGGGGGCTTTCTTT. It encodes CSVEDRGAFF. This chain connects TRBV29-1 to TRBJ1-1; maybe TRBD1 (5 bases). The V end was cut by 3 bases, the J end by 11 bases, with 10 bases between. CDR3 length: 10 amino acids. The germline CDR1 and CDR2 sequences are SQVTM and ANQGSEA.

This clone appeared a few times. J is TRBJ1-2 and V is TRBV15, with 10 bases aligning to TRBD1. This CDR3 region has 16 residues. Germline CDR1 is LNHNV and CDR2 is YYDKDF (reference sequence). J lost 5 bases, V lost 6 bases, and 12 bases had no gene match. CDR3 coding DNA: TGTGCCACCAGAAAACTGGACAGGGGGTCTTGGTATGGCTACACCTTC. Translating gives CATRKLDRGSWYGYTF.

Many counts were recorded for this clone. The rearrangement uses TRBV5-1 and TRBJ2-1, with D tentatively TRBD1 or TRBD2 (5 bases each). With 3 bases removed from V and 8 bases from J, the gap between germline ends came to 18 bases. The CDR3 consists of 15 residues. In germline, CDR1 is SGHRS, CDR2 YFSETQ. The CDR3 DNA reads TGCGCCAGCAGCTCGGGGCTTGCGTACGTGGATGAGCAGTTCTTC. Translated: CASSSGLAYVDEQFF.

This clone was detected only a few times. The chain has TRBV5-1 and TRBJ1-1; D ambiguous. CDR1 SGHRS and CDR2 YFSETQ come from the germline V gene. The CDR3 contains 14 residues. V was trimmed by 7 bases and J by 4 bases, leaving 17 bases between them. The CDR3 DNA is TGCGCCAGCTCTCTAAGGGAGTTTGGCACTGAAGCTTTCTTT. Its protein is CASSLREFGTEAFF.

A few counts support this clone. The J gene is TRBJ1-5, the V gene TRBV6-5; 7 nucleotides line up with TRBD1. V was pared by 5 bases and J by 3 bases, with 4 bases of the junction left unmatched. Germline CDR1 MNHEY, CDR2 SVGAGI. CDR3 size: 14 residues. CDR3 in amino acids: CASSRDSLNQPQHF. The CDR3 region has the DNA TGTGCCAGCAGTCGGGACAGCCTCAATCAGCCCCAGCATTTT.

The chain combines TRBV7-8 with TRBJ1-5, with TRBD1 as a possible D gene (6 bases). Germline CDR1 is SGHVS and CDR2 is FQNEAQ. V lost 5 bases and J 6 bases, leaving 11 bases between the germline ends. CDR3 length: 13 residues. CDR3 DNA sequence: TGTGCCAGCAGCGTAGGGGGAGTTCAGCCCCAGCATTTT. Protein sequence: CASSVGGVQPQHF.

CDR3 DNA: TGTGCCAGCAGCTTAAGGCCCCCGGGACAGGGGTTCTACGAGCAGTACTTC. Residues: CASSLRPPGQGFYEQYF. The chain carries TRBV11-3 and TRBJ2-7; 10 bases agree with TRBD1. The germline V gene has CDR1 SGHNT and CDR2 YENEEA. Unmatched junction bases numbered 10, after V lost 2 bases and J lost 3 bases. The CDR3 contains 17 residues.

The chain is built from TRBV5-6 and TRBJ2-1; the match to TRBD2 covers 7 bases. Germline CDR1 and CDR2: SGHDT and YYEEEE. This CDR3 is 16 amino acids long. V lost 2 bases and J lost 8; bases outside the gene matches: 13. CDR3 coding DNA: TGTGCCAGCAGCTTCCCAGCGGGGCAAGTAAGGGATGAGCAGTTCTTC. The encoded protein is CASSFPAGQVRDEQFF.

This chain connects TRBV7-2 to TRBJ2-5; 7 bases fit TRBD1. Losses at the gene ends were 2 bases for V and 5 bases for J; bases not matched to a gene: 5. CDR1 is SGHTA, CDR2 FQGNSA, per germline. The CDR3 covers 14 residues. The CDR3 reads CASSLLGRGETQYF. The CDR3 DNA follows: TGTGCCAGCAGCTTACTTGGCAGGGGGGAGACCCAGTACTTC.

This clone has just one count. The J gene is TRBJ2-5, the V gene TRBV7-9; 8 positions agree with TRBD1. The CDR3 extends over 14 amino acids. From germline, CDR1 is SEHNR and CDR2 FQNEAQ (reference sequence). J gave up 3 bases and V 5 bases, and 5 bases lay outside the gene matches. The CDR3 nucleotides are TGTGCCAGCAGCACCGGGACAGGAAAAGAGACCCAGTACTTC. Its translation is CASSTGTGKETQYF.

The chain couples TRBV27 to TRBJ1-3; D unclear. Germline V gives CDR1 MNHEY, CDR2 SMNVEV (reference sequence). This CDR3 is built from 15 residues. The V end lost 5 bases, the J end lost 0 bases, and 11 bases lay between the germline ends. As DNA, the CDR3 is TGTGCCAGCAGTCGGACGGACCCCTCTGGAAACACCATATATTTT. Its translation: CASSRTDPSGNTIYF.

The V call is TRBV29-1, the J call TRBJ2-7; 10 bases are a match to TRBD1. The CDR3 consists of 15 residues. The germline V gene has CDR1 SQVTM and CDR2 ANQGSEA. V dropped 3 bases and J dropped 4; count of bases not matched to a gene: 9. This CDR3 is CSVERAGTGVYEQYF. The CDR3 bases are TGCAGCGTTGAGCGCGCCGGGACAGGGGTGTACGAGCAGTACTTC.

This rearrangement joins TRBV5-1 to TRBJ2-2; TRBD2 matches at 13 bases. CDR1 SGHRS and CDR2 YFSETQ come from the germline V gene. V lost 6 bases to trimming and J lost 5 bases; unmatched junction nucleotides: 4. This CDR3 spans 15 amino acids. This chain's CDR3 is CASIGLAGDTGELFF. As DNA, the CDR3 is TGCGCCAGCATTGGACTAGCGGGAGATACCGGGGAGCTGTTTTTT.

CDR3 nucleotides: TGTGCCAGCAGCCCGCTCCGAGGGGGCGAGCAGTACTTC. This translates into CASSPLRGGEQYF. The chain joins TRBV11-3 to TRBJ2-7, with a possible D match to TRBD1 (6 bases). Germline values: CDR1 SGHNT, CDR2 YENEEA. The V gene lost 5 bases and the J gene lost 6 bases, with 14 bases spanning the gap. The CDR3 runs to 13 residues.

The rearrangement uses TRBV14 and TRBJ2-1; weak D call: TRBD1 (6 bases). Germline CDR1 is SGHDN and CDR2 is FVKESK. The CDR3 is 15 residues long. Trimming shortened V by 6 bases and J by 4 bases, and 16 bases separated the two germline ends. CDR3 sequence: CASSYTGTPYNEQFF. CDR3 DNA: TGTGCCAGCAGTTATACCGGGACACCTTACAATGAGCAGTTCTTC.

The rearrangement joins TRBV28 to TRBJ2-6, with 7 bases identical to TRBD1. CDR1 and CDR2 from the germline V gene are MDHEN and SYDVKM. This CDR3 has 17 amino acids. V dropped 5 bases and J dropped 4; count of bases not matched to a gene: 11. CDR3: CASSHFKQGSGANVLTF. CDR3 coding DNA: TGTGCCAGCAGTCACTTCAAACAGGGGTCAGGGGCCAACGTCCTGACTTTC.

The chain recombines TRBV6-1 with TRBJ2-2; D is ambiguous. The germline V gene encodes CDR1 MNHNS and CDR2 SASEGT. V was cut by 1 base and J by 7 bases, with 10 bases left in between. The CDR3 contains 14 residues. The CDR3 protein is CASSEGGHGGELFF. The CDR3 coding sequence is TGTGCCAGCAGTGAAGGTGGGCACGGCGGGGAGCTGTTTTTT.